The rows below give T cell receptor beta chains drawn from one sample of a study of blood T cells in healthy people across ages. TCRdb recomputed calls from the 5' RACE reads with MiXCR, one row per CDR3 protein. The data show nearly 800,000 distinct CDR3 sequences, with 25% seen just once and under 4.5% held by the top ten. The same sample was also studied in work on T cells of mothers and their children.

The sequencing sample was made of blood. These receptor sequences come from a boy aged 5 to 17 in good health. The CDR3 runs from the conserved cysteine through the conserved F or W. D genes are given only for firm matches. A row's size may be missing; if present it is once, few, many or a size class.

D,size,J,V,DNA,CDR3
.,.,TRBJ2-3,TRBV7-2,TGTGCCAGCAGCTTAGCGCCAGGATCCACAGATACGCAGTATTTT,CASSLAPGSTDTQYF
TRBD1,few,TRBJ2-5,TRBV7-2,TGTGCCAGCAGCAACGGACAGGGGTGGGGGGAGACCCAGTACTTC,CASSNGQGWGETQYF
.,.,TRBJ2-5,TRBV24-1,TGTGCCACCAGTGAACCGACAGGTCAAGAGACCCAGTACTTC,CATSEPTGQETQYF
.,.,TRBJ2-4,TRBV5-1,TGCGCCAGCAGTTCACTTACGGAAGGAGCCAAAAACATTCAGTACTTC,CASSSLTEGAKNIQYF
.,few,TRBJ1-2,TRBV12-3/TRBV12-4,TGTGCCAGCAGTTTCATCAGGGACTATGGCTACACCTTC,CASSFIRDYGYTF
.,few,TRBJ2-3,TRBV28,TGTGCCAGCAGTTTATCCCCCCGTCTTGGCGCAGATACGCAGTATTTT,CASSLSPRLGADTQYF
TRBD2,.,TRBJ2-3,TRBV7-3,TGTGCCAGCAGCTTAACGGGGGCGGGAGGGCCGACAGATACGCAGTATTTT,CASSLTGAGGPTDTQYF
TRBD1,.,TRBJ2-7,TRBV9,TGTGCCAGCAGCGCCCGGACAGGGGATAACTACAACGAGCAGTACTTC,CASSARTGDNYNEQYF
.,.,TRBJ1-4,TRBV7-9,TGTGCCAGCAGCCCGCCCGGGGTTAATGAAAAACTGTTTTTT,CASSPPGVNEKLFF
.,.,TRBJ2-6,TRBV7-9,TGTGCCAGCAGCTTTAGAGACAGCGAGTACTCTGGGGCCAACGTCCTGACTTTC,CASSFRDSEYSGANVLTF
.,few,TRBJ1-6,TRBV20-1,TGCAGTGCTAGACGACAGGAGAATTCACCCCTCCACTTT,CSARRQENSPLHF
TRBD2,few,TRBJ2-5,TRBV28,TGTGCCAGCAGTTTAGTTACCGGACTAGCGAGAAACCAAGAGACCCAGTACTTC,CASSLVTGLARNQETQYF
TRBD1,few,TRBJ1-1,TRBV2,TGTGCCAGCAGCATTACAGGGGGCACTACTGAAGCTTTCTTT,CASSITGGTTEAFF
TRBD1,.,TRBJ2-7,TRBV6-2/TRBV6-3,TGTGCCAGCAGGAGAGCAGGGGGCTCCTACGAGCAGTACTTC,CASRRAGGSYEQYF